This T cell receptor (beta chain) was obtained from a study of human T cells and chemical hapten exposure. Findings and limits, study-wide: Counts of expanded TCRs at PT1 were positively correlated with patch test score.

CDR3 size: 14 residues. Germline CDR1 SGHRS, CDR2 YFSETQ. Trimming took 0 bases from V and 6 from J, leaving 13 bases between them. This clonotype has ten or more counts. Antigen unknown. Documented time point: patch test 1, 2 weeks after DPC sensitization. Treatment defined: therapeutic diphenylcyclopropenone sensitization with weekly scalp DPC. Unique molecular identifiers were affixed to discrete cDNA molecules within the library. Per the original data handling: Samples had a median of roughly 100,000 TCRs, ranging roughly 23,224 to 750,000. TCRdb re-called the RACE reads with MiXCR, one entry per CDR3 protein. The V and J calls here are based on TCRdb, not the publication. The sample gives 75,000 to 95,000 distinct CDR3 sequences, approximately 12% of which show up once; roughly 3.6% is in the top ten.

This specimen was whole blood, taken in connection with sensitization to the hapten diphenylcyclopropenone (DPC). This rearrangement joins TRBV5-1 to TRBJ2-7; D is possibly TRBD1 (5 bases). This TCR derives from a woman aged 60-70 years with alopecia areata. Some clones in this sample may be carry-over from other donors' samples. The CDR3 is CASSLGYVQGEQYF. CDR3 DNA: TGCGCCAGCAGCTTGGGTTATGTCCAGGGCGAGCAGTACTTC. Full variable domain (outside the CDR3, taken from reference TRBV5-1 and TRBJ2-7): KAGVTQTPRYLIKTRGQQVTLSCSPISGHRSVSWYQQTPGQGLQFLFEYFSETQRNKGNFPGRFSGRQFSNSRSEMNVSTLELGDSALYLCASSLGYVQGEQYFGPGTRLTVT.